These 30 T cell receptor beta chains were sequenced from one sample in a study of radiotherapy plus CTLA-4 blockade in lung cancer. Libraries were prepared by immunoSEQ multiplex PCR; TCRdb keeps only in-frame clonotypes and omits some of them. This table holds around 91,000 clones, around 88% found once. The sequenced sample was peripheral blood, obtained from a patient treated with radiotherapy plus ipilimumab. These receptors were obtained from a human donor with non-small cell lung cancer that progressed on radiotherapy plus ipilimumab.

The CDR3 region is CAWSRTLITDTQYF. CDR3 DNA sequence: TGTGCCTGGAGTCGGACACTCATCACAGATACGCAGTATTTT. The chain is built from TRBV30 and TRBJ2-3; D might be TRBD1 (5 bases). CDR1 GTSNPN and CDR2 SVGIG come from the germline V gene (reference sequence). V was pared by 2 bases and J by 2 bases, with 11 bases between. The CDR3 spans 14 residues.

The chain has TRBV19 and TRBJ2-1; D is possibly TRBD1 or TRBD2 (5 bases each). The CDR3 runs to 15 residues. V was cut by 4 bases and J by 0 bases, with 10 bases left in between. CDR1 is LNHDA and CDR2 is SQIVND in the germline V gene (reference sequence). The CDR3 is CASSTAGSSYNEQFF. In DNA form, the CDR3 reads TGTGCCAGTAGTACAGCAGGGAGCTCCTACAATGAGCAGTTCTTC.

This clone was picked up one time. The V and J genes are TRBV11-2 and TRBJ2-7; D unresolved. The V end was cut by 1 base, the J end by 3 bases, with 7 bases between. Looked up from germline, CDR1 is SGHAT and CDR2 is FQNNGV. This CDR3 has 13 residues. DNA for the CDR3: TGTGCCAGCAGCTTAGCGGCCTACTACGAGCAGTACTTC. Protein product: CASSLAAYYEQYF.

The rearrangement joins TRBV9 to TRBJ2-5, with 7 bases aligning to TRBD2. Germline V CDR1 and CDR2: SGDLS, YYNGEE. V was clipped by 4 bases and J by 2 bases; unmatched bases: 5. The CDR3 runs 14 residues. For the CDR3, the DNA is TGTGCCAGCAGCCCAGGACTAGAGCAAGAGACCCAGTACTTC. Its protein product is CASSPGLEQETQYF.

V is TRBV5-4 and J is TRBJ2-5, with D perhaps matching TRBD1 (6 bases). The V end was cut by 3 bases, the J end by 5 bases, with 17 bases between. This CDR3 contains 15 residues. Germline CDR1 is SGHNT and CDR2 is YYREEE (reference sequence). The CDR3 DNA reads as TGTGCCAGCAGCTCGAACAGGGTCTCGGGTGAGACCCAGTACTTC. This sequence encodes CASSSNRVSGETQYF.

The chain combines TRBV2 with TRBJ1-5; D call uncertain. The germline CDR1 and CDR2 sequences are SNHLY and FYNNEI. The CDR3 is 13 amino acids. Between the trimmed V and J ends, which lost 5 bases and 4 bases, there was a span of 9 bases. This CDR3 is CASSYARNQPQHF. CDR3 bases: TGTGCCAGCAGTTACGCCAGGAATCAGCCCCAGCATTTT. The variable domain in full, completed from reference TRBV2 and TRBJ1-5, reads EPEVTQTPSHQVTQMGQEVILRCVPISNHLYFYWYRQILGQKVEFLVSFYNNEISEKSEIFDDQFSVERPDGSNFTLKIRSTKLEDSAMYFCASSYARNQPQHFGDGTRLSIL.

The chain carries TRBV7-9 and TRBJ1-1; unclear D gene. This CDR3 contains 13 residues. CDR1 and CDR2 from the germline V gene are SEHNR and FQNEAQ (reference sequence). V dropped 2 bases and J dropped 2 bases, with 6 bases sitting between them. As DNA, the CDR3 is TGTGCCAGCAGCTTATCTATAAACACTGAAGCTTTCTTT. Translating it yields CASSLSINTEAFF.

V usage is TRBV18 and J usage is TRBJ2-2; D is possibly TRBD1 (7 bases). Between the trimmed V and J ends, which lost 5 bases and 2 bases, there was a span of 21 bases. CDR3 length: 18 residues. The germline CDR1 and CDR2 sequences are KGHSH and LQKENI. CDR3 in DNA: TGTGCCAGCTCAACTATTGGCCCCCAGGGGGGAAACACCGGGGAGCTGTTTTTT. This gives the protein CASSTIGPQGGNTGELFF.

The chain combines TRBV15 with TRBJ2-7; D is possibly TRBD2 (5 bases). The CDR3 sequence is 14 residues long. V dropped 0 bases and J dropped 2 bases, with 8 bases sitting between them. The germline V gene has CDR1 LNHNV and CDR2 YYDKDF (reference sequence). The DNA of the CDR3 is TGTGCCACCAGCAGAGAACGGGGTACCTACGAGCAGTACTTC. This translates into CATSRERGTYEQYF.

The V gene is TRBV21-1, the J gene TRBJ2-1; TRBD2, as called in the table, went unchecked against the DNA. TRBV21-1 is a recognized pseudogene. This CDR3 is built from 17 residues. This chain's CDR3 is CASSKGLMGGERHEQFF. Here the CDR3 DNA reads TGTGCCAGCAGCAAAGGCCTTATGGGGGGGGAGAGGCATGAGCAGTTCTTC.

The CDR3 here is CASSLQGERREQYF. The CDR3 DNA follows: TGTGCCAGCAGCTTGCAGGGGGAGCGAAGGGAGCAGTACTTC. The chain recombines TRBV5-4 with TRBJ2-7, with 7 bases that match TRBD1. J lost 7 bases, V lost 1 base, and 8 bases had no gene match. CDR3 length: 14 amino acids. CDR1 is SGHNT, CDR2 YYREEE, per germline (reference sequence).

V usage is TRBV2 and J usage is TRBJ1-2; maybe TRBD1 (5 bases). V lost 2 bases and J 4 bases, leaving 8 bases between the germline ends. The CDR3 has 13 residues. Per germline, CDR1 SNHLY and CDR2 FYNNEI. The CDR3 nucleotides read TGTGCCAGCAGTGAACCAGGGCGCTATGGCTACACCTTC. Translated: CASSEPGRYGYTF.

The gene calls are TRBV11-2 and TRBJ2-1, with 12 nucleotides matching TRBD2. The CDR3 sequence is 16 residues long. The V gene end was trimmed by 3 bases and the J gene end by 3 bases; junction bases not matched to a gene: 3. Germline V gene sequence: CDR1 SGHAT, CDR2 FQNNGV. For the CDR3, the DNA is TGTGCCAGCAGCTTCGGACTAGCGGGATTCTACAATGAGCAGTTCTTC. It translates to CASSFGLAGFYNEQFF.

The gene calls are TRBV5-4 and TRBJ2-1, with D tentatively TRBD2 (6 bases). The CDR3 length is 16 residues. The germline V gene has CDR1 SGHNT and CDR2 YYREEE (reference sequence). Between the trimmed V and J ends, which lost 1 base and 8 bases, there was a span of 19 bases. DNA for the CDR3: TGTGCCAGCAGCTTGTATCTCCTAGCGATTAGCGATGAGCAGTTCTTC. Translated: CASSLYLLAISDEQFF. The full variable domain, rest sourced from reference TRBV5-4 and TRBJ2-1, is ETGVTQSPTHLIKTRGQQVTLRCSSQSGHNTVSWYQQALGQGPQFIFQYYREEENGRGNFPPRFSGLQFPNYSSELNVNALELDDSALYLCASSLYLLAISDEQFFGPGTRLTVL.

The V call is TRBV6-5, the J call TRBJ2-7; tentative D call: TRBD2 (5 bases). The CDR3 has 14 amino acids. Deletions cut 7 bases from V and 6 bases from J, with 19 bases between. The germline V gene encodes CDR1 MNHEY and CDR2 SVGAGI. This CDR3 reads CASTGGGLHSEQYF. CDR3 in DNA: TGTGCCAGCACCGGCGGAGGTCTGCATAGCGAGCAGTACTTC.

The V and J genes are TRBV5-1 and TRBJ2-5, with D perhaps given as TRBD1 or TRBD2 (5 bases each). The germline V and J ends were trimmed by 0 bases and 5 bases, with 14 bases remaining between them. This CDR3 has 15 residues. CDR1 and CDR2 from the germline V gene are SGHRS and YFSETQ. The CDR3 reads CASSLARGEPETQYF. CDR3 bases: TGCGCCAGCAGCTTGGCCCGAGGGGAGCCGGAGACCCAGTACTTC.

This clone was seen a few times. The chain has TRBV7-2 and TRBJ2-3; D remains ambiguous. This CDR3 spans 12 amino acids. Per the germline V gene, CDR1 is SGHTA and CDR2 is FQGNSA. V lost 4 bases to trimming and J lost 5 bases, with 7 bases between them. The CDR3 DNA sequence: TGTGCCAGCAGCTCCGCAGGAGATACGCAGTATTTT. It yields the protein CASSSAGDTQYF.

The gene calls are TRBV2 and TRBJ1-1, with a tentative D call TRBD1 (6 bases). V was shortened by 0 bases and J by 0 bases, with 8 bases between the two germline ends. The V gene's germline CDR1 is SNHLY and CDR2 FYNNEI. The CDR3 runs to 15 residues. CDR3 in DNA: TGTGCCAGCAGTGAAGCCAGGGGTCTGAACACTGAAGCTTTCTTT. Protein: CASSEARGLNTEAFF.

This clone has a single count. The rearrangement uses TRBV6-1 and TRBJ2-3; the D gene is possibly TRBD1 (6 bases). Trimming cost V 7 bases and J 0 bases, with 11 bases left between them. This CDR3 spans 14 amino acids. Germline V lookup: CDR1 MNHNS, CDR2 SASEGT. The CDR3 DNA reads TGTGCCAGCAATCCTAGGGGGAGCACAGATACGCAGTATTTT. Amino acids: CASNPRGSTDTQYF.

This chain connects TRBV2 to TRBJ2-3; tentative D call: TRBD2 (5 bases). Trimming removed 8 bases at V and 2 bases at J, with 8 bases between. The germline CDR1 and CDR2 sequences are SNHLY and FYNNEI. This CDR3 is 12 amino acids long. Written as DNA, the CDR3 is TGTGCCAGCCGGGGTATCACAGATACGCAGTATTTT. Its translation: CASRGITDTQYF.

This chain uses TRBV11-3 with TRBJ2-2; D unclear. Deletions cut 1 base from V and 6 bases from J, with 3 bases between. Germline CDR1 reads SGHNT; CDR2 reads YENEEA. The CDR3 is 12 amino acids. The CDR3 protein is CASSLGAGELFF. The DNA for the CDR3 is TGTGCCAGCAGCTTAGGAGCCGGGGAGCTGTTTTTT.

This clone was detected only a few times. The rearrangement uses TRBV28 and TRBJ1-5; no clear D gene. Germline V gene sequence: CDR1 MDHEN, CDR2 SYDVKM. The CDR3 runs to 12 residues. V was clipped by 1 base and J by 5 bases, with 3 bases between them. The CDR3, as DNA: TGTGCCAGCAGTTTATCACATCAGCCCCAGCATTTT. This encodes CASSLSHQPQHF.

J is TRBJ1-2 and V is TRBV19; D possibly corresponds to TRBD1 (5 bases). Trimming removed 5 bases from V and 0 bases from J, with 13 bases in between. Germline V gives CDR1 LNHDA, CDR2 SQIVND (reference sequence). The CDR3 is made up of 15 amino acids. Here the CDR3 reads CASSLLGGANYGYTF. Here the CDR3 DNA reads TGTGCCAGTAGTCTTCTGGGGGGGGCTAACTATGGCTACACCTTC.

The gene calls are TRBV5-1 and TRBJ1-5, with D unclear. Trimming shortened V by 4 bases and J by 10 bases, and 18 bases separated the two germline ends. The CDR3 is 14 residues long. CDR1 and CDR2 (germline): SGHRS, YFSETQ. CDR3 bases: TGCGCCAGCAGCATCGGGGAGGTAGGAGTACCCCAGCATTTT. Translated, it gives CASSIGEVGVPQHF. The variable domain in full, completed from reference TRBV5-1 and TRBJ1-5, reads KAGVTQTPRYLIKTRGQQVTLSCSPISGHRSVSWYQQTPGQGLQFLFEYFSETQRNKGNFPGRFSGRQFSNSRSEMNVSTLELGDSALYLCASSIGEVGVPQHFGDGTRLSIL.

The V call is TRBV5-1, the J call TRBJ1-4, with 10 bases aligning to TRBD1. The CDR3 has 12 residues. Germline V gives CDR1 SGHRS, CDR2 YFSETQ. Trimming at V came to 8 bases and at J to 10 bases, leaving 5 bases not matched to a gene. In DNA, the CDR3 is TGCGCCAGGGGGACAGGGGAGGGAAAACTGTTTTTT. Translation: CARGTGEGKLFF.

The chain links TRBV7-2 to TRBJ2-3; D might be TRBD2 (6 bases). Germline lookup yields CDR1 SGHTA and CDR2 FQGNSA. The CDR3 is made up of 14 amino acids. V was shortened by 5 bases and J by 5 bases, with 14 bases between the two germline ends. The CDR3 loop reads CASSPREFRDTQYF. CDR3 DNA sequence: TGTGCCAGCAGCCCACGGGAGTTCCGAGATACGCAGTATTTT. Filled out from reference TRBV7-2 and TRBJ2-3, the complete variable domain reads GAGVSQSPSNKVTEKGKDVELRCDPISGHTALYWYRQSLGQGLEFLIYFQGNSAPDKSGLPSDRFSAERTGGSVSTLTIQRTQQEDSAVYLCASSPREFRDTQYFGPGTRLTVL.

V usage is TRBV10-3 and J usage is TRBJ1-5; 8 bases fit TRBD1. There are 16 residues in the CDR3. Looked up from germline, CDR1 is ENHRY and CDR2 is SYGVKD. Losses at the gene ends were 2 bases for V and 3 bases for J; bases not matched to a gene: 6. The CDR3 here is CAISEGTGMSNQPQHF. In DNA form, the CDR3 reads TGTGCCATCAGTGAGGGGACAGGCATGTCCAATCAGCCCCAGCATTTT.

V gene TRBV5-1 combines with J gene TRBJ1-1, with TRBD1 identical over 7 bases. In germline, CDR1 is SGHRS, CDR2 YFSETQ. There are 14 residues in the CDR3. The V and J ends lost 3 bases and 4 bases, in that order; junction bases with no gene match: 6. In DNA, the CDR3 is TGCGCCAGCAGCTATACAGGGGTGGGCACTGAAGCTTTCTTT. Residues: CASSYTGVGTEAFF.

This chain connects TRBV6-1 to TRBJ1-2; 7 bases match TRBD1. The CDR3 runs 14 residues. V gave up 5 bases and J gave up 5 bases; unmatched junction bases: 8. Germline V lookup: CDR1 MNHNS, CDR2 SASEGT. The CDR3: CASSPRQGRYGYTF. The DNA for the CDR3 is TGTGCCAGCAGTCCCAGACAGGGAAGGTATGGCTACACCTTC.

This clone is judged large. Different DNA sequences within this sample yield the same CDR3. The chain uses TRBV9 and TRBJ2-3; 11 bases align to TRBD2. The V gene end was trimmed by 2 bases and the J gene end by 4 bases; junction bases not matched to a gene: 3. The CDR3 is 15 amino acids. Looked up from germline, CDR1 is SGDLS and CDR2 is YYNGEE. CDR3 sequence reads: CASSVSGRGADTQYF. CDR3 DNA: TGTGCCAGCAGCGTTAGCGGGAGGGGTGCAGATACGCAGTATTTT.